A single sample gave rise to the 27 T cell receptor beta chains below, sequenced in a study of CXCR3-negative and CXCR3-positive naive CD8 T cells. 5' RACE with UMI labels generated the TRB cDNA libraries. Following a re-call of the 5' RACE reads, TCRdb has one entry per CDR3 protein and lacks DNA. This repertoire includes over 80,000 distinct CDR3 sequences. Sequencing was carried out using naive CXCR3- CD8+ T cells from blood. Subset given: CD45RO-CCR7+CD27+CD95- naive CD8+ T cells lacking CXCR3 (TNR3-). The source of these receptors is a human donor in good health. Some clones in this sample may be carry-over from other donors' samples.

The V gene is TRBV9, the J gene TRBJ2-7; as DNA is missing, the TRBD2 call by TCRdb cannot be tested. The CDR3 loop spans 17 amino acids. Germline lookup yields CDR1 SGDLS and CDR2 YYNGEE. This CDR3 is CASSVAGQGLFSYEQYF. The full variable domain, with the rest looked up from reference TRBV9 and TRBJ2-7, is DSGVTQTPKHLITATGQRVTLRCSPRSGDLSVYWYQQSLDQGLQFLIQYYNGEERAKGNILERFSAQQFPDLHSELNLSSLELGDSALYFCASSVAGQGLFSYEQYFGPGTRLTVT.

The gene calls are TRBV2 and TRBJ2-7. Germline lookup yields CDR1 SNHLY and CDR2 FYNNEI. The CDR3 contains 14 residues. The CDR3 reads CASSEGVADYEQYF. Filled out from reference TRBV2 and TRBJ2-7, the complete variable domain reads EPEVTQTPSHQVTQMGQEVILRCVPISNHLYFYWYRQILGQKVEFLVSFYNNEISEKSEIFDDQFSVERPDGSNFTLKIRSTKLEDSAMYFCASSEGVADYEQYFGPGTRLTVT.

V and J are TRBV11-2 and TRBJ2-7. Germline V gives CDR1 SGHAT, CDR2 FQNNGV. CDR3 length equals 13 residues. The CDR3 loop is CASSLAYAYEQYF.

The chain carries TRBV9 and TRBJ2-3; with no DNA, the TCRdb D assignment of TRBD1 cannot be verified. There are 16 residues in the CDR3. Germline CDR1 SGDLS, CDR2 YYNGEE. The CDR3 loop is CASSVGLWGSTDTQYF.

The gene calls are TRBV12-3 or TRBV12-4 and TRBJ2-7; TCRdb outputs TRBD2, but without DNA this stays unchecked. The CDR3 is made up of 14 amino acids. The CDR3 loop reads CASSFLQSNYEQYF.

This chain connects TRBV5-6 to TRBJ2-2; the D call of TRBD2 rests on TCRdb alone, since no DNA is present to check it. From germline, CDR1 is SGHDT and CDR2 YYEEEE. The CDR3 consists of 13 residues. The CDR3 here is CASSLDRGGELFF.

The chain combines TRBV15 with TRBJ2-5; TCRdb outputs TRBD2, but without DNA this stays unchecked. In germline, CDR1 is LNHNV, CDR2 YYDKDF (reference sequence). The CDR3 is 16 amino acids. CDR3 loop: CATSVETSGFMETQYF.

This chain uses TRBV30 with TRBJ1-2. This CDR3 comprises 12 residues. The germline V gene has CDR1 GTSNPN and CDR2 SVGIG (reference sequence). The CDR3 is CAWSIGLYGYTF.

The V and J genes are TRBV6-6 and TRBJ2-5; TCRdb picks TRBD1, but there is no DNA to check that call. The CDR3 is 17 residues long. Germline CDR1 and CDR2: MNHNY and SVGAGI (reference sequence). The CDR3 region is CASSYPTPDRLQETQYF.

CDR3 sequence: CSVVPGGTDSYEQYF. V gene TRBV29-1 combines with J gene TRBJ2-7; with no DNA, the TCRdb D assignment of TRBD1 cannot be verified. The germline gives CDR1 SQVTM, CDR2 ANQGSEA. There are 15 residues in the CDR3.

The chain has TRBV7-2 and TRBJ2-1; with no DNA, the TCRdb D assignment of TRBD1 cannot be verified. Germline values: CDR1 SGHTA, CDR2 FQGNSA. This CDR3 comprises 15 residues. The chain's CDR3 is CASSSPGQGYNEQFF.

The V gene is TRBV5-1, the J gene TRBJ1-1. From germline, CDR1 is SGHRS and CDR2 YFSETQ. The length of the CDR3 is 16 residues. CDR3: CASSLLAGSMNTEVFF.

The chain combines TRBV2 with TRBJ1-1. The V gene's germline CDR1 is SNHLY and CDR2 FYNNEI. This CDR3 comprises 12 residues. CDR3: CASSVGDTEAFF.

The chain recombines TRBV29-1 with TRBJ2-7; the TRBD2 assignment by TCRdb is unverifiable without DNA. Germline-derived CDR1 and CDR2 are SQVTM and ANQGSEA. There are 15 residues in the CDR3. The CDR3 here is CSVEDPQRGDYEQYF.

The rearrangement links TRBV6-2 or TRBV6-3 to TRBJ1-5; TCRdb's D gene call, TRBD1, goes unchecked for lack of DNA. Germline V gene data show CDR1 as MNHEY and CDR2 as SVGEGT. There are 15 residues in the CDR3. The CDR3 loop is CASSRWGIDNQPQHF.

The chain joins TRBV7-9 to TRBJ2-7. Germline values: CDR1 SEHNR, CDR2 FQNEAQ (reference sequence). This CDR3 region has 14 residues. CDR3 loop: CASSLFGNTYEQYF.

This chain joins TRBV27 and TRBJ2-3; TCRdb proposes TRBD1, but this gene call is untestable without DNA. The germline CDR1 and CDR2 sequences are MNHEY and SMNVEV (reference sequence). CDR3 length equals 17 residues. CDR3 region: CASSLDGTGGTADTQYF.

CDR3 residues: CSVEGSSYNEQFF. V usage is TRBV29-1 and J usage is TRBJ2-1. CDR3 length equals 13 residues. Per the germline V gene, CDR1 is SQVTM and CDR2 is ANQGSEA.

This sequence joins TRBV28 and TRBJ1-1. The CDR3 contains 11 residues. Per the germline V gene, CDR1 is MDHEN and CDR2 is SYDVKM. The chain's CDR3 is CASRGNTEAFF.

J is TRBJ1-5 and V is TRBV12-3 or TRBV12-4; TCRdb outputs TRBD1, but without DNA this stays unchecked. The length of the CDR3 is 13 residues. The CDR3 is CASSIALAQPQHF.

The rearrangement links TRBV28 to TRBJ2-1; TCRdb's assignment of TRBD1 cannot be checked, as there is no DNA. Germline V gives CDR1 MDHEN, CDR2 SYDVKM. The CDR3 is made up of 14 amino acids. CDR3 residues: CASIMGGAYNEQFF.

This chain links TRBV5-1 with TRBJ2-5; TCRdb's D call, TRBD2, is unchecked because there is no DNA. The CDR3 has 13 amino acids. Germline V CDR1 and CDR2: SGHRS, YFSETQ. The CDR3: CASSFGPEETQYF. The variable domain in full, completed from reference TRBV5-1 and TRBJ2-5, reads KAGVTQTPRYLIKTRGQQVTLSCSPISGHRSVSWYQQTPGQGLQFLFEYFSETQRNKGNFPGRFSGRQFSNSRSEMNVSTLELGDSALYLCASSFGPEETQYFGPGTRLLVL.

The chain has TRBV18 and TRBJ2-1; TCRdb proposes TRBD1, but this gene call is untestable without DNA. CDR1 KGHSH and CDR2 LQKENI come from the germline V gene. The CDR3 is 14 residues long. CDR3 sequence reads: CASSLTVNYNEQFF.

The chain recombines TRBV6-6 with TRBJ2-3. Germline V CDR1 and CDR2: MNHNY, SVGAGI (reference sequence). The CDR3 has 12 amino acids. The CDR3: CASSYGPDTQYF.

The chain couples TRBV4-2 to TRBJ2-2; TCRdb gives TRBD1 as the D gene, but with no DNA this cannot be confirmed. Per germline, CDR1 LGHNA and CDR2 YNFKEQ. The CDR3 length is 18 residues. CDR3 amino acids: CASSQALGGGAVTGELFF.

The rearrangement joins TRBV4-1 to TRBJ2-7; the D call of TRBD1 rests on TCRdb alone, since no DNA is present to check it. The V gene's germline CDR1 is MGHRA and CDR2 YSYEKL. This CDR3 contains 12 residues. The CDR3 region is CASSHNGGEQYF.

The chain recombines TRBV7-9 with TRBJ1-6. Germline-derived CDR1 and CDR2 are SEHNR and FQNEAQ (reference sequence). CDR3 length: 12 residues. CDR3: CASSPENSPLHF.